Presented here are 2 T cell receptor beta chains from one specimen sequenced in a study of blood T cell repertoires in COVID-19 (dated by TCRdb to the early 2020s). Libraries were built with the immunoSEQ multiplex PCR assay. TCRdb retrieved this table from immuneACCESS and kept in-frame rearrangements only. Not all clones are present; in checked studies, unresolved V genes account for under half, and no reason is known for the remainder. Counted in this sample were around 250,000 clones; about 83% of them appeared once. The leading ten clones occupy 1.5% to 1.7% of the sample. Sequencing used peripheral blood. The source of these receptors is a woman aged 40 to 50 who had recovered from COVID-19.

V and J are TRBV29-1 and TRBJ2-5; weak D call: TRBD2 (5 bases). V was clipped by 8 bases and J by 5 bases, with 18 bases between them. CDR3 size: 13 residues. Germline CDR1 reads SQVTM; CDR2 reads ANQGSEA. CDR3 amino acids: CSSLGLAWETQYF. In DNA form, the CDR3 reads TGCAGCTCCCTGGGGTTAGCGTGGGAGACCCAGTACTTC. Using reference TRBV29-1 and TRBJ2-5 for the parts outside the CDR3, the full variable domain is SAVISQKPSRDICQRGTSLTIQCQVDSQVTMMFWYRQQPGQSLTLIATANQGSEATYESGFVIDKFPISRPNLTFSTLTVSNMSPEDSSIYLCSSLGLAWETQYFGPGTRLLVL.

This clone was counted only a few times. The junction shows a germline mismatch at one end, possibly a read error. V usage is TRBV3-1 (or the pseudogene TRBV3-2) and J usage is TRBJ1-1, with D unclear. CDR3 size: 10 residues. Germline V gene sequence: CDR1 LGHDT, CDR2 YNNKEL (reference sequence). Written as DNA, the CDR3 is TGTGCCAGCAGCCAAGTTTTTACTGTGTTT. The encoded protein is CASSQVFTVF.